A selection of T cell receptor beta chains follows, all from one sample in a study of T cell responses to AZD1222 COVID-19 vaccine. TCRdb's table, derived via immunoSEQ multiplex PCR, lists solely in-frame clones and lacks some. This sample has around 120,000 clones, with roughly 91% found just once. The source was peripheral blood, collected 28 days after the second AZD1222 dose. These receptors originate from an adult who received the AZD1222 COVID-19 vaccine. CDR3s leave out the opening cysteine and the closing phenylalanine or tryptophan. Size tells how often a clone was seen (once, few, many) or the class of an expanded clone, and some rows leave it out.

v_call	j_call	clone_size	cdr3_aa
TRBV28	TRBJ1-4	NA	ASSSPGQGNEKLF
TRBV5-1	TRBJ1-1	NA	ASSLDDFEAF
TRBV7-6	TRBJ2-5	NA	ASSLASGTGLGETQY
TRBV7-2	TRBJ2-7	NA	ASTNNRVSYEQY
TRBV12-5	TRBJ2-3	NA	ASGLVGVPTDTQY
TRBV9	TRBJ2-1	NA	ASSFRLAFVGGTNEQF
TRBV18	TRBJ2-7	NA	ASSPRLAGGKGEQY
TRBV9	TRBJ1-4	NA	ASSAYGGQDGKLF
TRBV19	TRBJ2-1	once	ASSMRLGASGRDEQF
TRBV7-2	TRBJ2-7	NA	ASSLRQVVTYEQY
TRBV7-6	TRBJ2-3	NA	ASSLGRGLGTDTQY
TRBV28	TRBJ2-7	NA	ASRRGGVDPAREQY
TRBV30	TRBJ1-6	NA	AWSPQPNSPLH
TRBV4-3	TRBJ1-1	few	ASSHTAGDGAEAF
TRBV4-2	TRBJ1-2	NA	ASSSISGLFGYT
TRBV9	TRBJ2-7	NA	ASSGGTGVFYEQY
TRBV5-1	TRBJ2-7	NA	ASSWQAGGIYEQY
TRBV5-1	TRBJ1-6	NA	ASSSGHGHSYNSPLH